This is a list of T cell receptor beta chains from one sample in a study of shared clonotypes between healthy human individuals. Assay: immunoSEQ multiplex PCR; the TCRdb copy retains only in-frame clones and omits some. The profile covers around 2,000,000 clones, with roughly 94% appearing a single time and around 1.1% taken by the ten largest. The sequencing input was naive CD8+ T cells sorted from blood. The origin of the receptors is a man aged 18 to 29 in good health. CDR3s include the opening cysteine and the closing phenylalanine or tryptophan. A D gene is named only where the DNA matches it firmly. The size of a clone is reported for some rows only, either as once, few or many, or as a class for expanded clones.

CDR3 DNA: TGTGCCACCAGCACGGGACTAGCGGAATCCTACGAGCAGTACTTC
CDR3 protein: CATSTGLAESYEQYF
D gene: TRBD2
clone size: -
V gene: TRBV15
J gene: TRBJ2-7

CDR3 DNA: TGTGCCAGTAGCAGTTCCACCGGGGAGCTGTTTTTT
CDR3 protein: CASSSSTGELFF
D gene: -
clone size: -
V gene: TRBV19
J gene: TRBJ2-2

CDR3 DNA: TGTGCCAGCAGCCGTTGGTCGGGAGTGCAGGATGAGCAGTTCTTC
CDR3 protein: CASSRWSGVQDEQFF
D gene: -
clone size: -
V gene: TRBV6-5
J gene: TRBJ2-1

CDR3 DNA: TGTGCCAGCAGCTCCGGACTAGCGGGAGGGCCGTACGAGCAGTACTTC
CDR3 protein: CASSSGLAGGPYEQYF
D gene: TRBD2
clone size: -
V gene: TRBV7-6
J gene: TRBJ2-7

CDR3 DNA: TGTGCCAGCAGTTTGAAACGCAACACCGGGGAGCTGTTTTTT
CDR3 protein: CASSLKRNTGELFF
D gene: -
clone size: -
V gene: TRBV28
J gene: TRBJ2-2

CDR3 DNA: TGTGCCAGCAGCCCGGACTTCGGGTACAATGAGCAGTTCTTC
CDR3 protein: CASSPDFGYNEQFF
D gene: -
clone size: -
V gene: TRBV5-4
J gene: TRBJ2-1

CDR3 DNA: TGTGCCATCAGTGAGGGAAGCGGGACCACCTACGAGCAGTACTTC
CDR3 protein: CAISEGSGTTYEQYF
D gene: TRBD2
clone size: -
V gene: TRBV10-3
J gene: TRBJ2-7

CDR3 DNA: TGTGCCAGCAGACGGAGCCTTCGCGAGCAGTACTTC
CDR3 protein: CASRRSLREQYF
D gene: -
clone size: -
V gene: TRBV11-2
J gene: TRBJ2-7

CDR3 DNA: TGTGCCAGCAGCCCTGTCCCTCTAGCGGCCGAGGGGGAGACCCAGTACTTC
CDR3 protein: CASSPVPLAAEGETQYF
D gene: TRBD2
clone size: once
V gene: TRBV11-2
J gene: TRBJ2-5

CDR3 DNA: TGTGCCAGCAGCTCCAGCCAGACAGGTCGATACGAGCAGTACTTC
CDR3 protein: CASSSSQTGRYEQYF
D gene: -
clone size: -
V gene: TRBV7-9
J gene: TRBJ2-7

CDR3 DNA: TGCGCCAGCAGCCAAGATACGGGGCCTTTGGGGGAGGGCCACACCGGGGAGCTGTTTTTT
CDR3 protein: CASSQDTGPLGEGHTGELFF
D gene: TRBD2
clone size: -
V gene: TRBV4-3
J gene: TRBJ2-2

CDR3 DNA: TGTGCCAGCAGCCTTAGCGGGAGGGCTTTCCGGGACATTCAGTACTTC
CDR3 protein: CASSLSGRAFRDIQYF
D gene: TRBD2
clone size: -
V gene: TRBV7-8
J gene: TRBJ2-4

CDR3 DNA: TGTGCCAGCAGCAAAAAAGGATACAGCATCAATCAGCCCCAGCATTTT
CDR3 protein: CASSKKGYSINQPQHF
D gene: -
clone size: -
V gene: TRBV21-1
J gene: TRBJ1-5

CDR3 DNA: TGCGCCAGCAGTGAGTTGGTTACCGGGGAGCTGTTTTTT
CDR3 protein: CASSELVTGELFF
D gene: -
clone size: -
V gene: TRBV10-1
J gene: TRBJ2-2

CDR3 DNA: TGTGCCAGCAGCTTAATCACCGCTATTCCGTACACCGGGGAGCTGTTTTTT
CDR3 protein: CASSLITAIPYTGELFF
D gene: -
clone size: -
V gene: TRBV7-9
J gene: TRBJ2-2

CDR3 DNA: TGTGCCAGCAGCTTGGTAGGGGCCAGTTACGAGCAGTACTTC
CDR3 protein: CASSLVGASYEQYF
D gene: -
clone size: -
V gene: TRBV7-2
J gene: TRBJ2-7

CDR3 DNA: TGTGCCAGCAGCGCAGGGGGTAGCACTGAAGCTTTCTTT
CDR3 protein: CASSAGGSTEAFF
D gene: TRBD1
clone size: -
V gene: TRBV9
J gene: TRBJ1-1

CDR3 DNA: TGTGCCAGCAGCTCCCCGGCGGGAGGGGTTACGCAGTATTTT
CDR3 protein: CASSSPAGGVTQYF
D gene: TRBD2
clone size: -
V gene: TRBV11-2
J gene: TRBJ2-3

CDR3 DNA: TGTGCCAGCAGTGACCCCAACACTGAAGCTTTCTTT
CDR3 protein: CASSDPNTEAFF
D gene: -
clone size: -
V gene: TRBV2
J gene: TRBJ1-1

CDR3 DNA: TGTGCCAGCAGTTTGCACGGACTAGCGGGGGCCTACGAGCAGTACTTC
CDR3 protein: CASSLHGLAGAYEQYF
D gene: TRBD2
clone size: -
V gene: TRBV27
J gene: TRBJ2-7

CDR3 DNA: TGTGCCAGCAGCTTGAATGTGGGTGGCACTGAAGCTTTCTTT
CDR3 protein: CASSLNVGGTEAFF
D gene: -
clone size: once
V gene: TRBV5-8
J gene: TRBJ1-1

CDR3 DNA: TGCAGCGTTGAAGATAGGGATCTAGGAGGCTACACCTTC
CDR3 protein: CSVEDRDLGGYTF
D gene: -
clone size: -
V gene: TRBV29-1
J gene: TRBJ1-2

CDR3 DNA: TGTGCCAGCAGCCCCGGTGAGACCCAGTACTTC
CDR3 protein: CASSPGETQYF
D gene: -
clone size: once
V gene: TRBV5-4
J gene: TRBJ2-5

CDR3 DNA: TGTGCCAGTAGTATCCACGTCCTTTACGAGCAGTACTTC
CDR3 protein: CASSIHVLYEQYF
D gene: -
clone size: -
V gene: TRBV19
J gene: TRBJ2-7

CDR3 DNA: TGTGCCAGCAGGGGGACAGGGGACTACGAGCAGTACTTC
CDR3 protein: CASRGTGDYEQYF
D gene: TRBD1
clone size: -
V gene: TRBV6-1
J gene: TRBJ2-7

CDR3 DNA: TGTGCCAGCAGCAAAGCCTTTCTCGGGACAGGGGGCATCAATCAGCCCCAGCATTTT
CDR3 protein: CASSKAFLGTGGINQPQHF
D gene: -
clone size: -
V gene: TRBV21-1
J gene: TRBJ1-5

CDR3 DNA: TGTGCCAGCAGTGAATATACATTCTCTGGAAACACCATATATTTT
CDR3 protein: CASSEYTFSGNTIYF
D gene: -
clone size: -
V gene: TRBV6-1
J gene: TRBJ1-3

CDR3 DNA: TGTGCCAGTAGTATGGGGTTTCCTTCCTACGAGCAGTACTTC
CDR3 protein: CASSMGFPSYEQYF
D gene: -
clone size: -
V gene: TRBV19
J gene: TRBJ2-7

CDR3 DNA: TGCGCCAGCAGTGACGGACAGGGGATCTCCTACGAGCAGTACTTC
CDR3 protein: CASSDGQGISYEQYF
D gene: TRBD1
clone size: -
V gene: TRBV10-1
J gene: TRBJ2-7